This T cell receptor (beta chain) was sequenced in a study of T cell responses to AZD1222 COVID-19 vaccine. This table comes from immunoSEQ multiplex PCR, and its TCRdb copy is limited to in-frame clones, with some not included. The sample yields 100,000 to 150,000 clones, more than 85% seen once. The material sequenced was peripheral blood, taken 28 days after the second AZD1222 dose. The source is an adult who received the AZD1222 COVID-19 vaccine.

CDR3 loop: CASSYRPGSNTGELFF. CDR3 coding DNA: TGTGCCAGCAGTTACCGACCGGGATCGAACACCGGGGAGCTGTTTTTT. J is TRBJ2-2 and V is TRBV7-8, with D maybe TRBD2 (5 bases). The CDR3 runs to 16 residues. V was shortened by 6 bases and J by 0 bases, with 14 bases between the two germline ends. Germline assignment: CDR1 SGHVS and CDR2 FQNEAQ.